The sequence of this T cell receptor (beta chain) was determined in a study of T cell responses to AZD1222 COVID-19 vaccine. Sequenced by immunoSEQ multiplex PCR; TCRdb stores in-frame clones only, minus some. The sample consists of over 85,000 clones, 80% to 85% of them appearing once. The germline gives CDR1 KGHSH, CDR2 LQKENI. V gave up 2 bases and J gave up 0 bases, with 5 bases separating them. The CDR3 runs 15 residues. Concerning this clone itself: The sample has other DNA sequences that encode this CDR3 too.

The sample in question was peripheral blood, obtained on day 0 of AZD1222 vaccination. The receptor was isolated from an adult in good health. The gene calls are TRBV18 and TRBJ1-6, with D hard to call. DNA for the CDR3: TGTGCCAGCTCACCAGGGAGCTCCTATAATTCACCCCTCCACTTT. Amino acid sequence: CASSPGSSYNSPLHF.